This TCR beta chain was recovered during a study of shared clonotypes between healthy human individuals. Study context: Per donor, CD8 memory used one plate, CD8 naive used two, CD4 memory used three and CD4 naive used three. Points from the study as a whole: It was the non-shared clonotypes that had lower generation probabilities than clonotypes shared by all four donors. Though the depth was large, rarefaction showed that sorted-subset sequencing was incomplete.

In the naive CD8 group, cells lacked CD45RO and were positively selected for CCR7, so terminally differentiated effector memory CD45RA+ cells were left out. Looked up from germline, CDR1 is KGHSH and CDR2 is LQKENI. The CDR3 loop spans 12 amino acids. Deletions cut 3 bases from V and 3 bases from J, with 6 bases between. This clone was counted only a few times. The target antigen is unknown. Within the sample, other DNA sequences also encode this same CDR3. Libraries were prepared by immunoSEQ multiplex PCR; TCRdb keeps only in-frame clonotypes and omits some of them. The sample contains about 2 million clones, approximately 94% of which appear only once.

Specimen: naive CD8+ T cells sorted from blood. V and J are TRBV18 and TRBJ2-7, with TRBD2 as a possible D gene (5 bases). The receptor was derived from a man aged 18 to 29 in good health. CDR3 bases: TGTGCCAGCTCACCCGAGGGCTACGAGCAGTACTTC. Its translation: CASSPEGYEQYF.